One sample yielded the 21 T cell receptor beta chains listed below, sequenced in a study of CD8+CD57+ T cells in acquired aplastic anemia. Genomic DNA, serving as template, underwent TCR beta VDJ and CDR3 profiling. Via MiXCR, TCRdb re-called the reads, giving one row per CDR3 protein. The sample holds about 190,000 distinct CDR3 sequences, approximately 50% seen once. The sample taken for sequencing was sorted CD4+, CD8+, or CD8+CD57+ T cells (not recorded which) from PBMCs. These receptors were obtained from a human donor in good health, serving as a control.

This clonotype was observed a few times. V usage is TRBV28 and J usage is TRBJ1-4, with D possibly matching TRBD1 (5 bases). In germline, CDR1 is MDHEN, CDR2 SYDVKM. The CDR3 totals 15 residues. V lost 4 bases and J 6 bases, leaving 15 bases between the germline ends. The CDR3 spells CASSWQTAPDEKLFF. CDR3 coding DNA: TGTGCCAGCAGTTGGCAGACAGCGCCTGATGAAAAACTGTTTTTT.

On this clonotype: Since a much larger clone is just one base distant, this may be a read error. The chain's CDR3 is CAGRSTREDMQYF. Here the CDR3 DNA reads TGTGCCGGCCGTTCCACACGGGAAGATATGCAGTATTTT. The J gene is TRBJ2-3, the V gene TRBV6-2 or TRBV6-3; possible D gene TRBD2, 5 bases. Germline lookup yields CDR1 MNHEY and CDR2 SVGEGT. This CDR3 region has 13 residues.

With regard to this clonotype: Germline and junction disagree at one end, which may indicate a read error. This sequence joins TRBV20-1 and TRBJ2-5; D could derive from TRBD1 or TRBD2 (5 bases each). The CDR3 loop spans 12 amino acids. CDR1 and CDR2 from the germline V gene are DFQATT and SNEGSKA (reference sequence). The CDR3 DNA sequence: TGCAGTGCCACGGGGCAAGGGGAGACCCAGCACTTC. Translating it yields CSATGQGETQHF.

The chain couples TRBV20-1 to TRBJ2-2, with D unresolved. The V gene lost 3 bases and the J gene lost 0 bases, with 11 bases spanning the gap. The germline gives CDR1 DFQATT, CDR2 SNEGSKA (reference sequence). The CDR3 is 15 residues long. Here the CDR3 DNA reads TGCAGTGCTAGTCCGGCAGGAACGAACACCGGGGAGCTGTTTTTT. This gives the protein CSASPAGTNTGELFF.

The rearrangement joins TRBV19 to TRBJ1-5, with 7 nucleotides matching TRBD1. Germline CDR1 LNHDA, CDR2 SQIVND (reference sequence). The length of the CDR3 is 18 residues. The V segment lost 3 bases and the J segment 3 bases; nucleotides outside the gene matches: 14. CDR3 protein: CASSMLRLGRGDNQPQHF. The CDR3 DNA reads as TGTGCCAGTAGTATGTTACGATTGGGCAGGGGGGACAATCAGCCCCAGCATTTT. The variable domain in full, with the rest retrieved from reference TRBV19 and TRBJ1-5, is DGGITQSPKYLFRKEGQNVTLSCEQNLNHDAMYWYRQDPGQGLRLIYYSQIVNDFQKGDIAEGYSVSREKKESFPLTVTSAQKNPTAFYLCASSMLRLGRGDNQPQHFGDGTRLSIL.

Comment on this clonotype: Germline is not matched at one junction end, which may reflect a read error. V is TRBV4-3 and J is TRBJ1-6, with D possibly being TRBD1 (6 bases). The CDR3 runs to 18 residues. Germline V lookup: CDR1 LGHNA, CDR2 YSLEER. The CDR3 loop is CASSQAQIRQVSYSPPHF. For the CDR3, the DNA is TGCGCCAGCAGCCAAGCCCAAATTCGACAGGTCTCCTATTCGCCCCCCCACTTT.

This clonotype came up many times. The CDR3, as DNA: TGTGCCAGCAGTGAGGACCAGGGGTCCTATAATTCACCCCTCCACTTT. This codes for CASSEDQGSYNSPLHF. This chain joins TRBV6-1 and TRBJ1-6, with D perhaps TRBD1 (6 bases). Trimming stripped 3 bases from V and 1 base from J, with 10 bases between. Germline V gene data show CDR1 as MNHNS and CDR2 as SASEGT. This CDR3 region has 16 residues.

The genes are TRBV11-2 and TRBJ1-6, with TRBD1 matching over 10 bases. The junction had 6 bases not matched to a gene; V was cut back by 7 bases and J by 12 bases. The CDR3 has 13 amino acids. Germline CDR1 is SGHAT and CDR2 is FQNNGV. The CDR3 DNA reads TGTGCCAGCATCCTCGGACAGGGGGGACCCCTCCACTTT. Its translation is CASILGQGGPLHF.

This clonotype came up many times. The genes are TRBV5-6 and TRBJ2-1; D possibly corresponds to TRBD2 (6 bases). The V end lost 3 bases, the J end lost 7 bases, and 20 bases lay between the germline ends. Germline CDR1 SGHDT, CDR2 YYEEEE. This CDR3 spans 16 amino acids. The CDR3 DNA reads TGTGCCAGCAGCTCACTCGGGACTTTACTGGGGAATGAGCAGTTCTTC. This encodes CASSSLGTLLGNEQFF.

The CDR3 here is CASSESSPQGGSPLHF. The CDR3 DNA follows: TGTGCCAGCAGTGAATCCTCCCCCCAAGGCGGTTCACCCCTCCACTTT. V usage is TRBV25-1 and J usage is TRBJ1-6; no definite D call. The CDR3 is 16 amino acids. Germline V gene lookup returns CDR1 MGHDK and CDR2 SYGVNS. V gave up 1 base and J gave up 9 bases, with 16 bases separating them.

This clonotype was picked up many times. This chain links TRBV10-3 with TRBJ2-3; weak D call: TRBD2 (6 bases). Per germline, CDR1 ENHRY and CDR2 SYGVKD. V was trimmed by 3 bases and J by 2 bases, leaving 15 bases between them. The CDR3 loop spans 16 amino acids. The CDR3 DNA reads as TGTGCCATCAGTGACCATGCTAGCGTCTCCACAGATACGCAGTATTTT. It codes for CAISDHASVSTDTQYF.

This clonotype has ten or more counts. The rearrangement links TRBV12-3 or TRBV12-4 to TRBJ2-3, with a possible D match to TRBD1 (6 bases). V lost 2 bases and J lost 0, with 9 bases in between. This CDR3 is built from 15 residues. The CDR3 reads CASSLTDRSTDTQYF. DNA of the CDR3: TGTGCCAGCAGTTTAACGGACAGAAGCACAGATACGCAGTATTTT.

This clonotype was detected only a few times. The chain links TRBV7-2 to TRBJ1-6, with 10 bases that match TRBD1. This CDR3 has 14 amino acids. Germline lookup yields CDR1 SGHTA and CDR2 FQGNSA. V shed 8 bases and J 9 bases; nucleotides not matched to a gene: 7. CDR3 loop: CASEPGQGSSPLHF. The CDR3 DNA is TGTGCCAGCGAACCGGGACAGGGGAGTTCACCCCTCCACTTT.

A remark on this clonotype: The junction shows a germline mismatch at one end, possibly a read error. CDR3 sequence (DNA): TGCGCCAGCAGCTTGGCACTTAGCGTCCAAGAGACCCAGTACTTC. This codes for CASSLALSVQETQYF. The chain recombines TRBV5-5 with TRBJ2-5; the D gene is possibly TRBD2 (5 bases). The CDR3 loop spans 15 amino acids. Germline assignment: CDR1 SGHKS and CDR2 YYEKEE (reference sequence).

The chain carries TRBV9 and TRBJ1-2; D unresolved. The ends were cut back, 1 base at V and 2 bases at J, with 9 bases in the middle. Germline CDR1 reads SGDLS; CDR2 reads YYNGEE. CDR3 length: 14 amino acids. Written as DNA, the CDR3 is TGTGCCAGCAGCGTATACGGAGTGAACTATGGCTACACCTTC. Translation: CASSVYGVNYGYTF.

This clonotype was counted ten times or more. The chain joins TRBV19 to TRBJ2-7; 13 bases match TRBD2. Per germline, CDR1 LNHDA and CDR2 SQIVND (reference sequence). There are 17 residues in the CDR3. Unmatched junction bases numbered 8, after V lost 4 bases and J lost 2 bases. The CDR3 loop reads CASSKISGTSGAYEQYF. The CDR3 DNA follows: TGTGCCAGTAGTAAGATATCCGGGACTAGCGGGGCCTACGAGCAGTACTTC.

V and J are TRBV6-5 and TRBJ2-7, with 8 positions matching TRBD1. CDR1 and CDR2 from the germline V gene are MNHEY and SVGAGI. This CDR3 is 16 amino acids long. Trimming took 7 bases from V and 0 from J; bases not matched to a gene: 11. The CDR3 reads CASTHPSGQASYEQYF. CDR3 sequence (DNA): TGTGCCAGCACCCACCCATCGGGACAGGCCTCCTACGAGCAGTACTTC.

The chain uses TRBV29-1 and TRBJ1-1; TRBD1 matches at 9 bases. V shed 6 bases and J 1 base; nucleotides not matched to a gene: 3. Germline CDR1 SQVTM, CDR2 ANQGSEA. There are 13 residues in the CDR3. This chain's CDR3 is CSVKGQGNTEAFF. The CDR3 DNA reads TGCAGCGTGAAGGGACAGGGGAACACTGAAGCTTTCTTT.

This rearrangement joins TRBV9 to TRBJ2-1, with 10 positions matching TRBD2. This CDR3 region has 15 residues. Trimming cost V 6 bases and J 5 bases; bases outside gene matches: 8. Germline V CDR1 and CDR2: SGDLS, YYNGEE. As DNA, the CDR3 is TGTGCCAGCACCCAACTAGCGGGGCCGAACAATGAGCAGTTCTTC. It specifies CASTQLAGPNNEQFF.

This chain joins TRBV9 and TRBJ1-1; TRBD1 agrees at 10 bases. The V and J ends lost 4 bases and 4 bases, in that order; junction bases with no gene match: 10. There are 16 residues in the CDR3. CDR1 and CDR2 from the germline V gene are SGDLS and YYNGEE. DNA of the CDR3: TGTGCCAGCAGCCGAGCGGGACAGGGGACACGCACTGAAGCTTTCTTT. Encoded protein: CASSRAGQGTRTEAFF.

This clonotype was seen more than once but under ten times. J is TRBJ1-2 and V is TRBV9, with D uncertain. V was clipped by 4 bases and J by 0 bases, with 25 bases between them. Looked up from germline, CDR1 is SGDLS and CDR2 is YYNGEE. The CDR3 consists of 19 residues. The CDR3 DNA sequence: TGTGCCAGCAGCTTAACCCCTCATCCCGGGCAGAACCCTAACTATGGCTACACCTTC. This sequence encodes CASSLTPHPGQNPNYGYTF.